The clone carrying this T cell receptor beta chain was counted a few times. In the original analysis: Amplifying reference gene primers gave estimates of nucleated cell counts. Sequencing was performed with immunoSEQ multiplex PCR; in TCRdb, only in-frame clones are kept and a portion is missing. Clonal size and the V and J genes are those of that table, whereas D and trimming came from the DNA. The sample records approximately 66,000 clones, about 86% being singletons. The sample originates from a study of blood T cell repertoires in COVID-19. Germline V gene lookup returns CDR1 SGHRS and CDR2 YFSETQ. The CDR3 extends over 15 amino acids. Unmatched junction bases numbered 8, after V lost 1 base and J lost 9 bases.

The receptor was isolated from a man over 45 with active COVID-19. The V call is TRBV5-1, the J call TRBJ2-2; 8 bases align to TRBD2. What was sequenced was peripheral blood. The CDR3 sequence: CASSLQTSGLRELFF. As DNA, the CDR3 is TGCGCCAGCAGCTTGCAAACTAGCGGACTTAGGGAGCTGTTTTTT.